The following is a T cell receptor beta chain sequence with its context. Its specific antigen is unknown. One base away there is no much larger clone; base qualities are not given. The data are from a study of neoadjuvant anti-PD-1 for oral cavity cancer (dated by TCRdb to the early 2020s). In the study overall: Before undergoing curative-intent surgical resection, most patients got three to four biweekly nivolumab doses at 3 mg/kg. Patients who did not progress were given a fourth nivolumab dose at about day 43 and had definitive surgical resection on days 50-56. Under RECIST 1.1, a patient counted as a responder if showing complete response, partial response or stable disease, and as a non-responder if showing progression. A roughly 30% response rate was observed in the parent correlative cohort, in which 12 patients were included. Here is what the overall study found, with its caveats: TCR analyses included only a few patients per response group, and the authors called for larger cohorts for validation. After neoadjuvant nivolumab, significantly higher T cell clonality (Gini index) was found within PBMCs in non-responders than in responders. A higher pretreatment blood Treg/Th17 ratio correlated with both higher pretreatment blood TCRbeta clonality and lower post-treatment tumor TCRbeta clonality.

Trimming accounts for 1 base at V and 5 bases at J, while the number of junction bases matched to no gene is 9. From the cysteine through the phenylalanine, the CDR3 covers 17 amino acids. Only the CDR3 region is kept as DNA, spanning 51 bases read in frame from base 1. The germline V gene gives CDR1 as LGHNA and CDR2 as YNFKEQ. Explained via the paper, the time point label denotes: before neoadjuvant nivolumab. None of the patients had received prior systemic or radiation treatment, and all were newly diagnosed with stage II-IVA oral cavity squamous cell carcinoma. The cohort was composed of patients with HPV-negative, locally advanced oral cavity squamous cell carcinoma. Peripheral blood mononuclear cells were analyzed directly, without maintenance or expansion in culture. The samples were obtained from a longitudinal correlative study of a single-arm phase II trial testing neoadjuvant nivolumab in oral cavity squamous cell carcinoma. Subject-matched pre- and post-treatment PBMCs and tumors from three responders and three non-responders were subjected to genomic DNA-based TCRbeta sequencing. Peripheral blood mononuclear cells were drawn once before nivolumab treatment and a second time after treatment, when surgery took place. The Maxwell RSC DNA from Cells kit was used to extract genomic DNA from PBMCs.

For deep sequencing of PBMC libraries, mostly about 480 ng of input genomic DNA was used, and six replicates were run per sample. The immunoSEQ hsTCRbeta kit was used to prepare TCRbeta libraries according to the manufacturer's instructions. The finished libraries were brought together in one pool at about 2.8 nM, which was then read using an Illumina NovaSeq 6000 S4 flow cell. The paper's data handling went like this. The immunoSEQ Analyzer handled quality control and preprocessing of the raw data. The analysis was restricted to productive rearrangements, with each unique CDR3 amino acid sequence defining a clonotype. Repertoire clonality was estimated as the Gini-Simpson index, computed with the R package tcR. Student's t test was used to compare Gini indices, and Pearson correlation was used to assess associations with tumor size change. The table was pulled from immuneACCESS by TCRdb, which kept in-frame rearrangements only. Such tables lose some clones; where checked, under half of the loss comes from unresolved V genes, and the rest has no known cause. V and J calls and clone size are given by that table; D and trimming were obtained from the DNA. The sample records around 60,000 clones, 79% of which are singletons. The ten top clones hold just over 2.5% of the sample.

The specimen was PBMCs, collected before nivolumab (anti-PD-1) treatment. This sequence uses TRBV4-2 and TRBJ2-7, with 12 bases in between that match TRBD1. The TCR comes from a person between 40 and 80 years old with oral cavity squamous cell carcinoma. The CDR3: CASSQGALGTGGNEQYF. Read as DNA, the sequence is TGTGCCAGCAGCCAAGGGGCCCTCGGGACAGGGGGCAACGAGCAGTACTTC.